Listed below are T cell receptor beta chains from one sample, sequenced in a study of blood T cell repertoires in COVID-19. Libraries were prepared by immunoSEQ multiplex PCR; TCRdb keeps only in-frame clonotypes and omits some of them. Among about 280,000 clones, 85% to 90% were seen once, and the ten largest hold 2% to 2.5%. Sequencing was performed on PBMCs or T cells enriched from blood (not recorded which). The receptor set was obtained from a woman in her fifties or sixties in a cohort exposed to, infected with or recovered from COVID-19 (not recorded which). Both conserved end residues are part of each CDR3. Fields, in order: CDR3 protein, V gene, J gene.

CDR3 protein: CASSFGTGELFF; V gene: TRBV12-3/TRBV12-4; J gene: TRBJ2-2
CDR3 protein: CASSPGTAYGYTF; V gene: TRBV3-1/TRBV3-2; J gene: TRBJ1-2
CDR3 protein: CASSQSRDREQFF; V gene: TRBV5-8; J gene: TRBJ2-1
CDR3 protein: CASTLGLSNTGELFF; V gene: TRBV9; J gene: TRBJ2-2
CDR3 protein: CASRQQGVKGELFF; V gene: TRBV6-5; J gene: TRBJ2-2
CDR3 protein: CASSSITGSPLHF; V gene: TRBV7-2; J gene: TRBJ1-6
CDR3 protein: CASSLFQGPNYGYTF; V gene: TRBV28; J gene: TRBJ1-2
CDR3 protein: CASSKWTGENEKLFF; V gene: TRBV5-1; J gene: TRBJ1-4
CDR3 protein: CATSARQVQETQYF; V gene: TRBV15; J gene: TRBJ2-5
CDR3 protein: CASSYFGLAPYNEQFF; V gene: TRBV6-2/TRBV6-3; J gene: TRBJ2-1
CDR3 protein: CASSPRGQRTSGSPDTQYF; V gene: TRBV18; J gene: TRBJ2-3
CDR3 protein: CASSFSGSSYNEQFF; V gene: TRBV5-4; J gene: TRBJ2-1
CDR3 protein: CQQIYGYTF; V gene: TRBV20-1; J gene: TRBJ1-2
CDR3 protein: CASSYGTSDEQYF; V gene: TRBV6-5; J gene: TRBJ2-7
CDR3 protein: CASSQGSRYEQYF; V gene: TRBV5-4; J gene: TRBJ2-7
CDR3 protein: CASSEEEYEQYF; V gene: TRBV2; J gene: TRBJ2-7
CDR3 protein: CASSLSGSSVNYGYTF; V gene: TRBV11-2; J gene: TRBJ1-2
CDR3 protein: CASSERTGINQPQHF; V gene: TRBV10-2; J gene: TRBJ1-5
CDR3 protein: CASSPPLRAASLPGELFF; V gene: TRBV19; J gene: TRBJ2-2
CDR3 protein: CASSDQRGRTNEKLFF; V gene: TRBV2; J gene: TRBJ1-4
CDR3 protein: CASSPGQGLGQETQYF; V gene: TRBV9; J gene: TRBJ2-5
CDR3 protein: CASSPHRGLEGYTF; V gene: TRBV7-3; J gene: TRBJ1-2
CDR3 protein: CAIQQGPSYGYTF; V gene: TRBV24-1; J gene: TRBJ1-2
CDR3 protein: CASSLVTGTGVETQYF; V gene: TRBV7-9; J gene: TRBJ2-5
CDR3 protein: CASSQGGQRARNEQYF; V gene: TRBV4-1; J gene: TRBJ2-7
CDR3 protein: CASSPPGEGLVGDTQYF; V gene: TRBV18; J gene: TRBJ2-3
CDR3 protein: CASSGSGTRFSYEQFF; V gene: TRBV7-9; J gene: TRBJ2-1
CDR3 protein: CAISGGQEQETQYF; V gene: TRBV10-3; J gene: TRBJ2-5
CDR3 protein: CASRPTGRTTNEKLFF; V gene: TRBV19; J gene: TRBJ1-4
CDR3 protein: CASSYHTSGRANTQYF; V gene: TRBV6-2/TRBV6-3; J gene: TRBJ2-3
CDR3 protein: CASSIVAQAGLAGYNEQFF; V gene: TRBV19; J gene: TRBJ2-1
CDR3 protein: CASNSGRYNEQFF; V gene: TRBV19; J gene: TRBJ2-1
CDR3 protein: CASSLAVLRGDNEQFF; V gene: TRBV5-1; J gene: TRBJ2-1
CDR3 protein: CASSQVRTAGVGAFF; V gene: TRBV14; J gene: TRBJ1-1
CDR3 protein: CASSERGAGVYRPGEQYF; V gene: TRBV10-1; J gene: TRBJ2-7
CDR3 protein: CASSWGQGRDQPQHF; V gene: TRBV28; J gene: TRBJ1-5
CDR3 protein: CASSPEDRLLSGELFF; V gene: TRBV27; J gene: TRBJ2-2
CDR3 protein: CAWSEDARGTQYF; V gene: TRBV30; J gene: TRBJ2-3
CDR3 protein: CASSLSGNEQFF; V gene: TRBV18; J gene: TRBJ2-1
CDR3 protein: CASSTGQVVTSLGSQFF; V gene: TRBV27; J gene: TRBJ2-1
CDR3 protein: CASSFGRASSEQYF; V gene: TRBV2; J gene: TRBJ2-7
CDR3 protein: CASKLVNQDNEQFF; V gene: TRBV5-1; J gene: TRBJ2-1
CDR3 protein: CASSTGRGEQFF; V gene: TRBV27; J gene: TRBJ2-1
CDR3 protein: CASSIWSGVNEQYF; V gene: TRBV19; J gene: TRBJ2-7
CDR3 protein: CATSREGTSDEQYF; V gene: TRBV15; J gene: TRBJ2-7
CDR3 protein: CASSLGGGRSNQPQHF; V gene: TRBV7-4; J gene: TRBJ1-5
CDR3 protein: CASSYSGGTGANVLTF; V gene: TRBV4-2; J gene: TRBJ2-6
CDR3 protein: CASSHSGGRGSGANVLTF; V gene: TRBV4-1; J gene: TRBJ2-6